This T cell receptor beta chain derives from a study of T cells in localized non-small cell lung cancer. TCRdb's copy holds only in-frame clones and misses some; the assay was immunoSEQ multiplex PCR. The sample shows about 70,000 clones, about 90% of them seen only once. General study findings and limits: The study found T cell clonality highest in uninvolved adjacent lung, above tumor. As only one tumor region underwent sequencing, heterogeneity remains possible.

The CDR3 has 13 residues. Germline V gene lookup returns CDR1 SGHTA and CDR2 FQGNSA. J lost 3 bases, V lost 5 bases, and 3 bases had no gene match. A note on this clone: What it recognizes is unknown.

Specimen: peripheral blood, collected before any cancer treatment. This sequence joins TRBV7-2 and TRBJ2-7; 8 positions match TRBD2. The receptor was isolated from a male donor at least 60 years old with stage III squamous cell lung carcinoma. CDR3 coding DNA: TGTGCCAGCAGCCCGAGCGGGGGCTACGAGCAGTACTTC. Translation: CASSPSGGYEQYF.